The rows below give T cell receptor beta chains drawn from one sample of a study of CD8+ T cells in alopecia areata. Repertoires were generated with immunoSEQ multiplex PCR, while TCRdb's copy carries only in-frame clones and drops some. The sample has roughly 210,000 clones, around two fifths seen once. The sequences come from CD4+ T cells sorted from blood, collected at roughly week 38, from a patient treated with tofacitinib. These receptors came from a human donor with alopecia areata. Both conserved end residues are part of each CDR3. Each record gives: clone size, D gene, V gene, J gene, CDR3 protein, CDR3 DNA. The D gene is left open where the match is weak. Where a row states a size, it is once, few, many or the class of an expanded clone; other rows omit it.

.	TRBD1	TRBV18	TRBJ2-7	CASSTGGSYEQYF	TGTGCCAGCTCAACAGGGGGCTCCTACGAGCAGTACTTC
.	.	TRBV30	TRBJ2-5	CAWSARIQETQYF	TGTGCCTGGAGTGCGAGGATACAAGAGACCCAGTACTTC
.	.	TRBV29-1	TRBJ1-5	CSVQGTDQPQHF	TGCAGCGTACAGGGTACGGATCAGCCCCAGCATTTT
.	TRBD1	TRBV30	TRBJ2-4	CAWNGQGKNIQYF	TGTGCCTGGAACGGACAGGGGAAAAACATTCAGTACTTC
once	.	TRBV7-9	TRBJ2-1	CASSLGWEQSQFF	TGTGCCAGCAGCTTAGGGTGGGAACAGTCGCAGTTCTTC
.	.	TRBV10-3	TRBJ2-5	CAISGGLRGTQYF	TGTGCCATCAGTGGGGGACTCCGTGGGACCCAGTACTTC
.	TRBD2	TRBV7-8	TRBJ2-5	CASSLSGTTEGETQYF	TGTGCCAGCAGCTTATCGGGGACTACCGAGGGAGAGACCCAGTACTTC
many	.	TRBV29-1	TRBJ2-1	CSVEGGSTYNEQFF	TGCAGCGTTGAGGGCGGGTCAACCTACAATGAGCAGTTCTTC
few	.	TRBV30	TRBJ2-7	CACSLGARSYEQYF	TGTGCCTGTTCCTTGGGGGCGCGTTCCTACGAGCAGTACTTC
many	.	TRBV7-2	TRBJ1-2	CASSLGIANYGYTF	TGTGCCAGCAGCCTGGGGATTGCTAACTATGGCTACACCTTC
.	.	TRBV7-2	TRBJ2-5	CASSLAQGLWETQYF	TGTGCCAGCAGCTTAGCGCAGGGGCTCTGGGAGACCCAGTACTTC
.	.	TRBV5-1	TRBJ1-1	CASNDGSSSGGAFF	TGCGCCAGCAACGACGGATCTTCCTCTGGGGGAGCTTTCTTT
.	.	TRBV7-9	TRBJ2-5	CASSLDLARETQYF	TGTGCCAGCAGCTTAGACCTGGCGAGAGAGACCCAGTACTTC
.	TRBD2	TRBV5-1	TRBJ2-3	CASSLYTSGSSTDTQYF	TGCGCCAGCAGCTTGTATACTAGCGGGAGTAGTACAGATACGCAGTATTTT
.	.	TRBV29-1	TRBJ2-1	CSTTLLAEQFF	TGCAGCACAACCCTACTAGCCGAGCAGTTCTTC
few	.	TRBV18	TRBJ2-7	CASSPPGTYEQYF	TGTGCCAGCTCACCACCGGGCACCTACGAGCAGTACTTC
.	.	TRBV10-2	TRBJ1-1	CASTLAGGRMSTEAFF	TGCGCCAGCACCCTCGCGGGGGGGCGTATGAGCACTGAAGCTTTCTTT
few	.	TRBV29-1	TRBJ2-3	CSVGWSTDTQYF	TGCAGCGTTGGTTGGAGCACAGATACGCAGTATTTT
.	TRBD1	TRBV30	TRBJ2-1	CAWSVGQAVGEQFF	TGTGCCTGGAGCGTCGGACAGGCCGTCGGGGAGCAGTTCTTC
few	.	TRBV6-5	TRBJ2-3	CASSYGAISTDTQYF	TGTGCCAGCAGTTACGGTGCTATAAGCACAGATACGCAGTATTTT
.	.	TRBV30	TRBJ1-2	CASSGRVEGYTF	TGTGCCTCGTCGGGCAGGGTGGAAGGCTACACCTTC
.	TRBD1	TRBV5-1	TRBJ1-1	CASTLTGVNTEAFF	TGCGCCAGCACCCTGACAGGGGTGAACACTGAAGCTTTCTTT
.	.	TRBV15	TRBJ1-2	CATSRPDGYGYTF	TGTGCCACCAGCAGGCCGGATGGGTATGGCTACACCTTC
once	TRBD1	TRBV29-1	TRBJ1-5	CSATTGGNQPQHF	TGCAGCGCAACTACAGGGGGCAATCAGCCCCAGCATTTT
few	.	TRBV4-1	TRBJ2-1	CASSQRNEQFF	TGCGCCAGCAGCCAGAGGAATGAGCAGTTCTTC
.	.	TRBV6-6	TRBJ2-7	CSSGSAYEQYF	TGTTCTTCCGGGTCCGCCTACGAGCAGTACTTC
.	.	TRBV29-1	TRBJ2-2	CSVGIGTSTGELFF	TGCAGCGTTGGTATCGGAACGAGCACCGGGGAGCTGTTTTTT
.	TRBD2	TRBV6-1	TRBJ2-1	CASSEASGGSYNEQFF	TGTGCCAGCAGTGAAGCCAGCGGGGGCTCCTACAATGAGCAGTTCTTC
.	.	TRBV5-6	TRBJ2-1	CASTLRRTTYRSEQFF	TGTGCCAGCACCCTGCGGCGGACGACCTACAGGAGTGAGCAGTTCTTC
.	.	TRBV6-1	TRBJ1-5	CASSEVGGVGQPQHF	TGTGCCAGCAGTGAAGTGGGGGGCGTGGGACAGCCCCAGCATTTT
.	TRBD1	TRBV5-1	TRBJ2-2	CASSLAAQGSGELFF	TGCGCCAGCAGCTTGGCGGCACAGGGGAGCGGGGAGCTGTTTTTT
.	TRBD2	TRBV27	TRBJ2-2	CASSSRLAGVRTGELFF	TGTGCCAGCAGTAGTAGACTAGCGGGAGTACGGACCGGGGAGCTGTTTTTT
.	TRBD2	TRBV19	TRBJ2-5	CASSLLAGGPRRSETQYF	TGTGCCAGTAGTTTGCTAGCGGGAGGGCCACGTCGATCGGAGACCCAGTACTTC
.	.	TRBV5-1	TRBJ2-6	CASSSLQTGANVLTF	TGCGCCAGCAGCTCCCTACAGACTGGGGCCAACGTCCTGACTTTC
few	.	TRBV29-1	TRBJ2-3	CSVEVGIHRADTQYF	TGCAGCGTTGAAGTTGGGATTCACAGGGCAGATACGCAGTATTTT
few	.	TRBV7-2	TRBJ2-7	CASSSYYEQYF	TGTGCCAGCAGCTCTTACTACGAGCAGTACTTC
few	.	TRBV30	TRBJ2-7	CAWSVRVAYEQYF	TGTGCCTGGAGTGTACGGGTTGCCTACGAGCAGTACTTC
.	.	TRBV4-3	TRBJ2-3	CASSGQFGDTQYF	TGCGCCAGCAGCGGACAGTTCGGAGATACGCAGTATTTT
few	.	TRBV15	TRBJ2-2	CATSYRSPGLTGELFF	TGTGCCACCAGCTACAGGTCGCCAGGGCTCACCGGGGAGCTGTTTTTT
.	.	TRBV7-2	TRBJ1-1	CASSFGRGVAFF	TGTGCCAGCAGCTTTGGCAGGGGAGTGGCTTTCTTT
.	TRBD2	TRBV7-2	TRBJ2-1	CASSRGTSAHNEQFF	TGTGCCAGCAGCCGCGGGACTAGCGCACACAATGAGCAGTTCTTC
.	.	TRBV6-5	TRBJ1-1	CASTRGGLNTEAFF	TGTGCCAGTACGAGGGGGGGCTTGAACACTGAAGCTTTCTTT
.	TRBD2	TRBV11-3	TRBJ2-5	CASSQGLAGDTETQYF	TGTGCCAGCAGCCAGGGGCTAGCGGGAGATACAGAGACCCAGTACTTC
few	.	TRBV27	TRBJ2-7	CASSLSGRGFPYEQYF	TGTGCCAGCAGTTTATCAGGCAGGGGTTTCCCCTACGAGCAGTACTTC
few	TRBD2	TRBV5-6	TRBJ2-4	CASSLGLAGRGGNIQYF	TGTGCCAGCAGCTTGGGACTAGCGGGACGCGGAGGGAACATTCAGTACTTC
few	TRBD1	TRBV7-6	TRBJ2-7	CASSPGQQLYEQYF	TGTGCCAGCAGCCCGGGACAGCAGCTCTACGAGCAGTACTTC
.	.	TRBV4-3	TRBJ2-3	CASSQDTGETDTQYF	TGCGCCAGCAGCCAAGATACGGGAGAAACAGATACGCAGTATTTT
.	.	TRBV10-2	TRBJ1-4	CASSDRPKEGKLFF	TGCGCCAGCAGTGATCGGCCCAAGGAAGGCAAACTGTTTTTT
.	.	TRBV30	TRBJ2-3	CAWKRLDTDTQYF	TGTGCCTGGAAGAGGTTAGACACAGATACGCAGTATTTT
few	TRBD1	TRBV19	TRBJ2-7	CASGDPGQGTHEQYF	TGTGCCAGCGGCGACCCGGGACAGGGTACCCACGAGCAGTACTTC
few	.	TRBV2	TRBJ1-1	CASRRNINTEAFF	TGTGCCAGCAGGAGAAATATCAACACTGAAGCTTTCTTT
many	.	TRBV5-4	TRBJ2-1	CASSLVGGVYEQFF	TGTGCCAGCAGCTTGGTAGGGGGAGTTTATGAGCAGTTCTTC
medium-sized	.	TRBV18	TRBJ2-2	CASSLGGRSTGELFF	TGTGCCAGCTCACTCGGAGGGAGAAGCACCGGGGAGCTGTTTTTT
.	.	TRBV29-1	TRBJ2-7	CSVGTRYEQYF	TGCAGCGTTGGAACACGCTACGAGCAGTACTTC
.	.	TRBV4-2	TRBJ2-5	CASSQARGRETQYF	TGTGCCAGCAGCCAAGCCAGGGGGAGGGAGACCCAGTACTTC
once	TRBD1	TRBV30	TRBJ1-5	CAWGPDRGQPQHF	TGTGCCTGGGGTCCCGACAGGGGTCAGCCCCAGCATTTT
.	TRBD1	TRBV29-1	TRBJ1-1	CSVRAGTGVRLNTEAFF	TGCAGCGTGAGAGCCGGGACAGGGGTACGGTTGAACACTGAAGCTTTCTTT
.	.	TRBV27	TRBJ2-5	CASSIRSGGTQYF	TGTGCCAGCAGTATTCGCTCGGGCGGGACCCAGTACTTC
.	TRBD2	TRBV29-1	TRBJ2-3	CSVAASRGGTQYF	TGCAGCGTTGCTGCTAGCCGCGGGGGTACGCAGTATTTT